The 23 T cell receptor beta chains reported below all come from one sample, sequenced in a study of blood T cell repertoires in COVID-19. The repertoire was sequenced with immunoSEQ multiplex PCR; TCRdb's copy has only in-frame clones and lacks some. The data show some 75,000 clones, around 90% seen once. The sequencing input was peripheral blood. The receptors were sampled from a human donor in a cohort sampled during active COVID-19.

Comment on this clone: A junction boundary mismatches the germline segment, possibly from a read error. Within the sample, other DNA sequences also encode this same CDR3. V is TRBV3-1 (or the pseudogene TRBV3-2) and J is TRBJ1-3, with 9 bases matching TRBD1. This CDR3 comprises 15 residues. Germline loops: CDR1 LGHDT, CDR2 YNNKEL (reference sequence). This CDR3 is CASSRTGVRGNTIYF. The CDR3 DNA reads TGCGCCAGCAGCCGGACAGGGGTGAGGGGAAACACCATATATTTT.

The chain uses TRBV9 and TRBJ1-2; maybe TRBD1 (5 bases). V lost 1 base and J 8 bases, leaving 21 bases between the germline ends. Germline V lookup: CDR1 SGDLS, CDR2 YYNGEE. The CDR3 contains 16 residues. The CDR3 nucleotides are TGTGCCAGCAGCGTAAGCCCCCTCGGCAGGGAAGGCGGCTACACCTTC. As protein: CASSVSPLGREGGYTF.

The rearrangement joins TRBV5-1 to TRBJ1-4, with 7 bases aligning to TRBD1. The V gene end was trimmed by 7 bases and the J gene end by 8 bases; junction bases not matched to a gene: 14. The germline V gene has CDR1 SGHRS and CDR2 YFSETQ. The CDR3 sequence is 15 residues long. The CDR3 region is CASAISDTGAEKLFF. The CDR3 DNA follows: TGCGCCAGCGCTATTTCGGATACAGGGGCCGAAAAACTGTTTTTT. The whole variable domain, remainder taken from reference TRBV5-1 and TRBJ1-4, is KAGVTQTPRYLIKTRGQQVTLSCSPISGHRSVSWYQQTPGQGLQFLFEYFSETQRNKGNFPGRFSGRQFSNSRSEMNVSTLELGDSALYLCASAISDTGAEKLFFGSGTQLSVL.

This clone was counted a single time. Here the CDR3 DNA reads TGTGCCAGCAGCTTAGTAACTGGTGACACAGATACGCAGTATTTT. This sequence encodes CASSLVTGDTDTQYF. The chain joins TRBV7-8 to TRBJ2-3; D call uncertain. Trimming took 1 base from V and 2 from J, leaving 10 bases between them. The CDR3 spans 15 residues. Per germline, CDR1 SGHVS and CDR2 FQNEAQ.

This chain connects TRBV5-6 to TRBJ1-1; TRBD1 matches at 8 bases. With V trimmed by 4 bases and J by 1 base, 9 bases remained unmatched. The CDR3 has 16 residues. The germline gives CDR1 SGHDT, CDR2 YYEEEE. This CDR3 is CASSPVDRATNTEAFF. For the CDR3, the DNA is TGTGCCAGCAGCCCGGTGGACAGGGCAACGAACACTGAAGCTTTCTTT.

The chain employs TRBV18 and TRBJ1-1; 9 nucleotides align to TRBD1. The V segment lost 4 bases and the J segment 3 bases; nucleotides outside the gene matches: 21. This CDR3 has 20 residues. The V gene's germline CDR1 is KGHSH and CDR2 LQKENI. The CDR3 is CASSRVPAQGQGGLDTEAFF. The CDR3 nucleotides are TGTGCCAGCTCACGGGTCCCCGCCCAGGGACAGGGAGGGTTGGACACTGAAGCTTTCTTT. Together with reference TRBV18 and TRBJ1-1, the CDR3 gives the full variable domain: NAGVMQNPRHLVRRRGQEARLRCSPMKGHSHVYWYRQLPEEGLKFMVYLQKENIIDESGMPKERFSAEFPKEGPSILRIQQVVRGDSAAYFCASSRVPAQGQGGLDTEAFFGQGTRLTVV.

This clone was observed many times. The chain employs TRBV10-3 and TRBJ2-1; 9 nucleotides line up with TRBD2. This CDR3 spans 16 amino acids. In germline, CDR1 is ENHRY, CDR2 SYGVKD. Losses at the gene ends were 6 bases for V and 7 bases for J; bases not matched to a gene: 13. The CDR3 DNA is TGTGCCATCAGCTACCTAGGAGCGGGGGGATGGAATGAGCAGTTCTTC. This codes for CAISYLGAGGWNEQFF.

CDR3 residues: CASTSDRVGGGYTF. The CDR3 DNA reads TGTGCCAGCACCTCGGACAGGGTAGGGGGTGGCTACACCTTC. V gene TRBV6-5 combines with J gene TRBJ1-2, with 8 positions matching TRBD1. CDR3 length: 14 amino acids. Germline lookup yields CDR1 MNHEY and CDR2 SVGAGI. Trimming took 7 bases from V and 7 from J; bases not matched to a gene: 11.

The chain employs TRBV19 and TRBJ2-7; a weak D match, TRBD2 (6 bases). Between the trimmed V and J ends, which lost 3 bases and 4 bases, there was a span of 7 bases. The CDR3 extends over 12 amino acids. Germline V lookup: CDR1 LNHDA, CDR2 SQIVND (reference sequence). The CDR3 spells CASSMGGYEQYF. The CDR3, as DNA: TGTGCCAGTAGTATGGGGGGTTACGAGCAGTACTTC.

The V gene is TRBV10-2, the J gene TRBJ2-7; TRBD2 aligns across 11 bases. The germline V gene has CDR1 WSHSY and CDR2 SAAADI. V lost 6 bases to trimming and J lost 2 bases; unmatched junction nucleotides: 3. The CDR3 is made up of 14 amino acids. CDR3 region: CASRPSGGTYEQYF. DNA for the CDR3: TGCGCCAGCAGACCTAGCGGGGGGACCTACGAGCAGTACTTC.

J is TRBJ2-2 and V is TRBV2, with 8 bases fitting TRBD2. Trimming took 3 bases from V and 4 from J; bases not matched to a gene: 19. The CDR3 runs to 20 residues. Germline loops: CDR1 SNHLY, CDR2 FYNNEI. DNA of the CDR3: TGTGCCAGCAGTGATCCGTCGGGGGCTCGCGGGGGGCTAGGCACCGGGGAGCTGTTTTTT. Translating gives CASSDPSGARGGLGTGELFF.

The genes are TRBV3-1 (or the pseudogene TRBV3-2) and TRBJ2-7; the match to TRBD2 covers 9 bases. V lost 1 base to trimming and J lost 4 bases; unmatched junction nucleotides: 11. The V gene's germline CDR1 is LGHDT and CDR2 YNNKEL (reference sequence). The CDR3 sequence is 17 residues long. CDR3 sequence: CASSQAWRGGMFYEQYF. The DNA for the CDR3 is TGTGCCAGCAGCCAAGCGTGGCGGGGGGGCATGTTTTACGAGCAGTACTTC.

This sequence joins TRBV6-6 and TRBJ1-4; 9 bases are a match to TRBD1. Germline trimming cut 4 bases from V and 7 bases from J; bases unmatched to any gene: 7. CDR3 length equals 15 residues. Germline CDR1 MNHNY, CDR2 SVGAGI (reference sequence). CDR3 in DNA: TGTGCCAGCAGTTGGAGGGGACAGGGTGGTGAAAAACTGTTTTTT. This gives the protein CASSWRGQGGEKLFF.

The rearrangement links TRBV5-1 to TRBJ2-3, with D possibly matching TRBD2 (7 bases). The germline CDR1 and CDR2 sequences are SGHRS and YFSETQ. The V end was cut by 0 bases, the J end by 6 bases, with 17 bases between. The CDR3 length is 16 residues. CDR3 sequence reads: CASSLVSGGAADTQYF. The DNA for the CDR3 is TGCGCCAGCAGCTTGGTATCTGGGGGGGCCGCGGATACGCAGTATTTT.

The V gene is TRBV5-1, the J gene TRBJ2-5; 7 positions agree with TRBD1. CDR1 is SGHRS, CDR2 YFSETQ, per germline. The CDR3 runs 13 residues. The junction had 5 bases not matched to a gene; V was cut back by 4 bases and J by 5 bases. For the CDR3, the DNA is TGCGCCAGCAGCCCGGGACAGCTGGAGACCCAGTACTTC. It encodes CASSPGQLETQYF.

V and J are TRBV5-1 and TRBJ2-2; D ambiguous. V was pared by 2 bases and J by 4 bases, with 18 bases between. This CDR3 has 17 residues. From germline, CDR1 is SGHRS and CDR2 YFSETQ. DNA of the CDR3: TGCGCCAGCAGCTTTAACGCTGTCCTGTTTAGCACCGGGGAGCTGTTTTTT. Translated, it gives CASSFNAVLFSTGELFF.

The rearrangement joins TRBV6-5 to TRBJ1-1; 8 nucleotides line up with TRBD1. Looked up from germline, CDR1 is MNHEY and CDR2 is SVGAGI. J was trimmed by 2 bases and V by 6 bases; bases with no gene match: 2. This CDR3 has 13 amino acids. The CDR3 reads CASSDRGNTEAFF. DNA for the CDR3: TGTGCCAGCAGCGACAGGGGAAACACTGAAGCTTTCTTT.

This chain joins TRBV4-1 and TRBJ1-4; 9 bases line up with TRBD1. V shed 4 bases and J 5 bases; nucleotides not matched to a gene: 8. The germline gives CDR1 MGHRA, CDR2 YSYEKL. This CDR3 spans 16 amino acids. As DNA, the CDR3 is TGCGCCAGCAGCCCCAATACAGGGGGCGCCAATGAAAAACTGTTTTTT. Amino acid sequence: CASSPNTGGANEKLFF.

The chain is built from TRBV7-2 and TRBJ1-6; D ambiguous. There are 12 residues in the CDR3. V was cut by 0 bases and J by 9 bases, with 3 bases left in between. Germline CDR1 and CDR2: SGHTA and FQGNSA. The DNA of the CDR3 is TGTGCCAGCAGCTTAGCCGGTTCACCCCTCCACTTT. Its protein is CASSLAGSPLHF.

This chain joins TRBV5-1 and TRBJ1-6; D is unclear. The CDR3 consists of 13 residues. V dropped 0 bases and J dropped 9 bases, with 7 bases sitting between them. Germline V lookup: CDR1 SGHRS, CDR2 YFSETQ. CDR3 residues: CASSLDGGSPLHF. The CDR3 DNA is TGCGCCAGCAGCTTGGACGGCGGTTCACCCCTCCACTTT.

CDR3 DNA: TGCGCCAGCAGTTCAGGTGGTATGGAAAAACTGTTTTTT. It translates to CASSSGGMEKLFF. The J gene is TRBJ1-4, the V gene TRBV5-1; D is uncertain. Trimming shortened V by 5 bases and J by 8 bases, and 13 bases separated the two germline ends. Germline values: CDR1 SGHRS, CDR2 YFSETQ. This CDR3 has 13 residues.

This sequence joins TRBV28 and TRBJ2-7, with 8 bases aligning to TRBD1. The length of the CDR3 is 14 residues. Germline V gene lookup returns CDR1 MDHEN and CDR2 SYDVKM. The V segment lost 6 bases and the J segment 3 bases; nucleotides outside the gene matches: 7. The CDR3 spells CASRPNDRGYEQYF. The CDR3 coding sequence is TGTGCCAGCAGACCAAACGACAGGGGCTACGAGCAGTACTTC.

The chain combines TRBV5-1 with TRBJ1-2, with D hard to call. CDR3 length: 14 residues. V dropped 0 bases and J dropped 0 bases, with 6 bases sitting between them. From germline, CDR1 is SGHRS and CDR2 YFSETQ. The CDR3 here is CASSLDPANYGYTF. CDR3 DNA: TGCGCCAGCAGCTTGGACCCGGCTAACTATGGCTACACCTTC. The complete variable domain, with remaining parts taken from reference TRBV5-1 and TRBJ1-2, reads KAGVTQTPRYLIKTRGQQVTLSCSPISGHRSVSWYQQTPGQGLQFLFEYFSETQRNKGNFPGRFSGRQFSNSRSEMNVSTLELGDSALYLCASSLDPANYGYTFGSGTRLTVV.